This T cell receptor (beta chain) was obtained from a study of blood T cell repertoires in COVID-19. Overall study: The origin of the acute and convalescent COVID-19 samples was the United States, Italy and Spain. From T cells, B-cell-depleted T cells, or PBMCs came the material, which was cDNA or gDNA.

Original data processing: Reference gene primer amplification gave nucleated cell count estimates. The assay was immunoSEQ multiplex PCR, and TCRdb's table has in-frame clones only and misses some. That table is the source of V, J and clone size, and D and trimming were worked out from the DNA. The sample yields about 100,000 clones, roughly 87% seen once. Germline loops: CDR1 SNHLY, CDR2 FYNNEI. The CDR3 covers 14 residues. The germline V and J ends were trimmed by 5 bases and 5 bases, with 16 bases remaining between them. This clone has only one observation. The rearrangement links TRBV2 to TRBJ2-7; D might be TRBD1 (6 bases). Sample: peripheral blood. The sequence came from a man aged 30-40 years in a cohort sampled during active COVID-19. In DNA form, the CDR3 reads TGTGCCAGCAGTTCTAACAGGGTAACGAACGAGCAGTACTTC. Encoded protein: CASSSNRVTNEQYF.